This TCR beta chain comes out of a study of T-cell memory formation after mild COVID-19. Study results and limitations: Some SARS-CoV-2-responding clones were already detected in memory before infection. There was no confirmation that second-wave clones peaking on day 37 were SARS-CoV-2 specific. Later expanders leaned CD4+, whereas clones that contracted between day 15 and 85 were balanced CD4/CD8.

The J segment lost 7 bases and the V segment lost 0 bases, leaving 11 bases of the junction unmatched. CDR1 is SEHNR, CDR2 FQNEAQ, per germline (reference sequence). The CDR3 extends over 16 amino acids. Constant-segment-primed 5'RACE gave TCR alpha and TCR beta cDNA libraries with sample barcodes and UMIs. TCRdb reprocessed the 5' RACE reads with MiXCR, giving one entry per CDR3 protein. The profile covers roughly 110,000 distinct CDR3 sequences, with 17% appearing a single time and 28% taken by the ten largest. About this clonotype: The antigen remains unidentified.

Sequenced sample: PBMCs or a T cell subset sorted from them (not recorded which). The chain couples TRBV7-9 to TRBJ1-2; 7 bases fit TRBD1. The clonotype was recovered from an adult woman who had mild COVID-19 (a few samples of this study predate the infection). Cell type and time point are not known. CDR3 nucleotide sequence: TGTGCCAGCAGCTTAGCGGCCGGGACAGCTAGCTGTGGCTACACCTTC. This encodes CASSLAAGTASCGYTF.